There are a few counts of the clone carrying this TCR beta chain. What it recognizes is unknown. This entry comes from a study of human T cells and chemical hapten exposure. Time point described: patch test 3, about 24 weeks after DPC sensitization. Regarding treatment: therapeutic diphenylcyclopropenone sensitization with weekly scalp DPC. Venepuncture was done earlier than the placement of each patch test. Those who donated were patients with alopecia, 18 to 70 years of age, and suitable for DPC. Study findings and constraints: With regard to DPC sensitization, TCRs above 1 in 1000 frequency did not change.

TCRdb fed the RACE reads into MiXCR, producing one record per CDR3 protein. In the table there are about 120,000 distinct CDR3 sequences, about 10% of which are singletons. The CDR3 covers 13 residues. Germline CDR1 SGHAT, CDR2 FQNNGV. Trimming pared 0 bases from V and 6 bases from J, leaving 5 bases between. The V and J genes are TRBV11-2 and TRBJ2-2; D is undetermined. Sample: whole blood, taken in connection with sensitization to the hapten diphenylcyclopropenone (DPC). The sequence came from a woman between 50 and 59 years old with alopecia areata. Some clones in this sample may be carry-over from other donors' samples. The CDR3 DNA is TGTGCCAGCAGCTTAGATGCGGCCGGGGAGCTGTTTTTT. Its protein is CASSLDAAGELFF.